The clone carrying this T cell receptor beta chain was counted a few times. Its antigen is still unknown. The data originate from a study of early T cells in non-severe SARS-CoV-2 infection. Overall study context: Sequencing of bulk RNA from unsorted whole blood was done, without chain pairing.

Study-level findings and limits: VDJdb matching favored anti-spike CD8 responses, missing private and CD4 specificities.

Individually, cDNA molecules had unique molecular identifiers attached to them. From the 5' RACE reads, TCRdb called clonotypes with MiXCR, one entry per CDR3 protein. The table lists more than 95,000 distinct CDR3 sequences, about 16% of them singletons, with 20% to 25% in the top ten. V was clipped by 5 bases and J by 3 bases; unmatched bases: 8. Germline loops: CDR1 SGHVS, CDR2 FQNEAQ. This CDR3 contains 15 residues. The clonotype originates from an adult who was a healthcare worker with PCR-confirmed SARS-CoV-2 infection or an uninfected control (not recorded which). The sequenced sample was whole blood. The rearrangement uses TRBV7-8 and TRBJ1-1; 8 bases agree with TRBD1. CDR3 sequence reads: CASSLFSTGDTEAFF. CDR3 nucleotides: TGTGCCAGCAGCCTCTTCTCGACAGGGGACACTGAAGCTTTCTTT. Full variable domain (outside the CDR3, taken from reference TRBV7-8 and TRBJ1-1): GAGVSQSPRYKVAKRGQDVALRCDPISGHVSLFWYQQALGQGPEFLTYFQNEAQLDKSGLPSDRFFAERPEGSVSTLKIQRTQQEDSAVYLCASSLFSTGDTEAFFGQGTRLTVV.